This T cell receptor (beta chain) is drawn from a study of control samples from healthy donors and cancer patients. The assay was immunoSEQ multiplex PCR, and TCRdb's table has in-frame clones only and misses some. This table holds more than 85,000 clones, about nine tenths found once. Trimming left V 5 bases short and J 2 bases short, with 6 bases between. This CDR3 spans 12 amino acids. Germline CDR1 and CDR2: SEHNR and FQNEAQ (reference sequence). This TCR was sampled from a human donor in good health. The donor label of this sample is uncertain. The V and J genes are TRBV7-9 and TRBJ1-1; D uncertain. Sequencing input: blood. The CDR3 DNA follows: TGTGCCAGCAGCCCCGACAACACTGAAGCTTTCTTT. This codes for CASSPDNTEAFF.